The clone carrying this TCR beta chain was seen ten or more times. J gave up 3 bases and V 1 base, and 5 bases lay outside the gene matches. The CDR3 length is 17 residues. In germline, CDR1 is DFQATT, CDR2 SNEGSKA (reference sequence). As for time point: patch test 3, about 24 weeks after DPC sensitization. As to treatment: therapeutic diphenylcyclopropenone sensitization with weekly scalp DPC. The sample originates from a study of human T cells and chemical hapten exposure. In TCRdb, the RACE reads were re-called with MiXCR into one record per CDR3 protein. The data show more than 45,000 distinct CDR3 sequences, around 12% seen once.

This receptor was obtained from a man aged 25 to 40 with alopecia areata. Some clones in this sample may be carry-over from other donors' samples. The sequencing used whole blood, collected in connection with sensitization to the hapten diphenylcyclopropenone (DPC). This chain connects TRBV20-1 to TRBJ1-6, with 11 bases that match TRBD1. The CDR3 region has the DNA TGCAGTGCTAGAGGGACAGGGGGCAACAACTATAATTCACCCCTCCACTTT. As protein: CSARGTGGNNYNSPLHF.